The 11 T cell receptor beta chains below all came from one sample that was sequenced in a study of blood T cell repertoires in COVID-19. Assay used: immunoSEQ multiplex PCR; TCRdb lists only in-frame clones, some missing. The sample consists of roughly 13,000 clones, around four fifths of them appearing once. The sequenced sample was peripheral blood. These receptors were collected from a human donor in a cohort sampled during active COVID-19.

The CDR3 here is CASSLRDRAPLTQYF. In DNA form, the CDR3 reads TGTGCCAGCAGTCTCCGGGACAGGGCTCCTCTTACGCAGTATTTT. The chain links TRBV2 to TRBJ2-3, with 9 bases matching TRBD1. V gave up 5 bases and J gave up 8 bases; unmatched junction bases: 11. Looked up from germline, CDR1 is SNHLY and CDR2 is FYNNEI. This CDR3 has 15 residues.

The CDR3 sequence is CASSAHLAGGYNEQFF. The CDR3 nucleotides are TGTGCCAGCAGCGCTCACCTAGCGGGGGGCTACAATGAGCAGTTCTTC. V usage is TRBV9 and J usage is TRBJ2-1; 11 bases fit TRBD2. The CDR3 totals 16 residues. Germline V lookup: CDR1 SGDLS, CDR2 YYNGEE. Losses at the gene ends were 3 bases for V and 3 bases for J; bases not matched to a gene: 5.

DNA of the CDR3: TGCGCCAGCAGTCCGACAGGGTCGGGCACTGAAGCTTTCTTT. This sequence encodes CASSPTGSGTEAFF. The rearrangement joins TRBV10-1 to TRBJ1-1; 7 bases fit TRBD1. The germline gives CDR1 WNHNN, CDR2 SYGVQD (reference sequence). This CDR3 has 14 amino acids. J lost 4 bases, V lost 5 bases, and 7 bases had no gene match.

This clone occurred a few times. The genes are TRBV27 and TRBJ1-6, with 9 bases lining up with TRBD1. The CDR3 contains 16 residues. Trimming took 6 bases from V and 3 from J; bases not matched to a gene: 6. Germline values: CDR1 MNHEY, CDR2 SMNVEV (reference sequence). The CDR3 protein is CASRPQGALYNSPLHF. In DNA form, the CDR3 reads TGTGCCAGCAGACCACAGGGGGCCCTCTATAATTCACCCCTCCACTTT.

The chain links TRBV9 to TRBJ2-7, with 7 bases matching TRBD1. Germline V gene data show CDR1 as SGDLS and CDR2 as YYNGEE. V was clipped by 4 bases and J by 4 bases; unmatched bases: 8. The length of the CDR3 is 14 residues. CDR3 DNA sequence: TGTGCCAGCAGCAAAGCCGGGACAGATTACGAGCAGTACTTC. It encodes CASSKAGTDYEQYF.

This clone was picked up one time. CDR3 sequence reads: CASSPHLTGSRGYTF. The CDR3 region has the DNA TGTGCCAGCAGCCCCCACCTGACAGGGTCGCGTGGCTACACCTTC. The V call is TRBV3-1 (or the pseudogene TRBV3-2), the J call TRBJ1-2; TRBD1 agrees at 7 bases. CDR3 length equals 15 residues. J lost 7 bases, V lost 4 bases, and 12 bases had no gene match. Per germline, CDR1 LGHDT and CDR2 YNNKEL (reference sequence).

The chain couples TRBV5-1 to TRBJ1-1; D unclear. In germline, CDR1 is SGHRS, CDR2 YFSETQ. The CDR3 runs to 13 residues. Trimming took off 1 base at V and 10 bases at J, with 14 bases between the two ends. This chain's CDR3 is CASSLQSTSAAFF. The CDR3 nucleotides read TGCGCCAGCAGCTTGCAGTCAACCTCCGCAGCTTTCTTT.

The V call is TRBV7-9, the J call TRBJ1-1; 7 nucleotides align to TRBD1. V shed 4 bases, J shed 1 base, and the junction held 6 bases outside the gene matches. The CDR3 is 15 residues long. The germline CDR1 and CDR2 sequences are SEHNR and FQNEAQ (reference sequence). The CDR3 coding sequence is TGTGCCAGCAGCTCAAGCAGACAGGGGAACACTGAAGCTTTCTTT. It is translated as CASSSSRQGNTEAFF.

V usage is TRBV11-2 and J usage is TRBJ1-1, with D possibly matching TRBD1 (6 bases). This CDR3 spans 14 amino acids. Looked up from germline, CDR1 is SGHAT and CDR2 is FQNNGV. V was cut by 1 base and J by 11 bases, with 17 bases left in between. The CDR3: CASSLAVPGVLAFF. In DNA, the CDR3 is TGTGCCAGCAGCTTAGCCGTCCCAGGGGTGTTGGCTTTCTTT.

The V and J genes are TRBV5-1 and TRBJ2-7, with 8 bases matching TRBD1. V shed 5 bases and J 2 bases; nucleotides not matched to a gene: 6. Germline V gives CDR1 SGHRS, CDR2 YFSETQ. The CDR3 length is 14 residues. DNA for the CDR3: TGCGCCAGCAGGCCTGGACAGGGTCCCTACGAGCAGTACTTC. Its translation is CASRPGQGPYEQYF.

The genes are TRBV3-1 (or the pseudogene TRBV3-2) and TRBJ1-3, with D unresolved. CDR1 is LGHDT, CDR2 YNNKEL, per germline (reference sequence). CDR3 length: 13 amino acids. V was shortened by 3 bases and J by 2 bases, with 5 bases between the two germline ends. This CDR3 is CASSHPTGNTIYF. In DNA, the CDR3 is TGTGCCAGCAGCCATCCTACTGGAAACACCATATATTTT.